A selection of T cell receptor beta chains follows, all from one sample in a study of T cell changes during pregnancy in multiple sclerosis. The assay was immunoSEQ multiplex PCR, and TCRdb's table has in-frame clones only and misses some. Here the sample spans 65,000 to 90,000 clones, over 80% being singletons. This material consisted of peripheral blood, taken in the third trimester of pregnancy. Receptors originate from a female donor in good health, enrolled as a control in a pregnancy study. Both conserved end residues are part of each CDR3. D genes are given only for firm matches. A clone size is listed for some rows: how often the clone was seen (once, few, many), or a class if it is expanded.

d_call clone_size j_call v_call cdr3_aa cdr3_nt
TRBD2 - TRBJ2-4 TRBV28 CASSLGTVTIAGGPNIQYF TGTGCCAGCAGTTTGGGGACAGTTACTATAGCGGGGGGGCCGAACATTCAGTACTTC
TRBD2 - TRBJ2-1 TRBV5-4 CASSLAASSGYNEQFF TGTGCCAGCAGCTTGGCGGCGTCTAGCGGTTACAATGAGCAGTTCTTC
TRBD2 - TRBJ2-1 TRBV4-2 CASSQDLGLAVYNEQFF TGTGCCAGCAGCCAAGATCTGGGACTAGCGGTTTACAATGAGCAGTTCTTC
- - TRBJ2-3 TRBV28 CASSPRQDPDTQYF TGTGCCAGCAGTCCACGACAGGATCCAGATACGCAGTATTTT
- - TRBJ1-5 TRBV15 CATQGERNQPQHF TGTGCCACCCAGGGTGAACGGAATCAGCCCCAGCATTTT
- - TRBJ2-3 TRBV6-6 CASSYSQWGADTQYF TGTGCCAGCAGTTACTCCCAGTGGGGCGCAGATACGCAGTATTTT
- - TRBJ2-5 TRBV4-1 CASSQGGQLRETQYF TGCGCCAGCAGCCAAGGAGGACAGTTGCGCGAGACCCAGTACTTC
TRBD2 once TRBJ2-1 TRBV4-2 CASSQETGTSGYNEQFF TGTGCCAGCAGCCAAGAGACCGGGACTAGCGGATACAATGAGCAGTTCTTC
- - TRBJ1-1 TRBV4-1 CASSPHLTDKNTEAFF TGCGCCAGCAGCCCCCACTTGACTGATAAAAACACTGAAGCTTTCTTT
TRBD1 few TRBJ1-5 TRBV23-1 CASGQGPYSNQPQHF TGCGCCAGCGGACAGGGCCCATATAGCAATCAGCCCCAGCATTTT
- - TRBJ2-3 TRBV29-1 CSVVGAQDTQYF TGCAGCGTTGTAGGGGCACAAGATACGCAGTATTTT
- - TRBJ2-5 TRBV4-3 CASSQDRTDQETQYF TGCGCCAGCAGCCAAGATCGCACAGACCAAGAGACCCAGTACTTC
- - TRBJ1-3 TRBV6-5 CASSPASGAGNTIYF TGTGCCAGCAGCCCGGCCTCAGGGGCTGGAAACACCATATATTTT
- few TRBJ2-3 TRBV9 CASSVAWGTYTDTQYF TGTGCCAGCAGCGTAGCGTGGGGCACATACACAGATACGCAGTATTTT
TRBD2 - TRBJ2-3 TRBV7-3 CASSLGTSEDTQYF TGTGCCAGCAGCTTAGGGACTAGCGAAGATACGCAGTATTTT
- - TRBJ2-7 TRBV7-8 CASSLVVMDEQYF TGTGCCAGCAGCTTAGTAGTAATGGACGAGCAGTACTTC
- once TRBJ1-5 TRBV19 CASSIAVRLSQPQHF TGTGCCAGTAGTATCGCTGTCAGGCTATCCCAGCCCCAGCATTTT
- few TRBJ1-1 TRBV2 CASSVSGRPEAFF TGTGCCAGCAGTGTCTCGGGGAGGCCTGAAGCTTTCTTT
- - TRBJ1-3 TRBV7-9 CASSLAPPGSMGNTIYF TGTGCCAGCAGCTTAGCGCCCCCGGGGTCGATGGGAAACACCATATATTTT
- once TRBJ1-6 TRBV10-3 CAISESERNSPLHF TGTGCCATCAGTGAGTCGGAGAGGAATTCACCCCTCCACTTT
- once TRBJ2-3 TRBV29-1 CSVASGADTQYF TGCAGCGTCGCGAGCGGAGCAGATACGCAGTATTTT
- - TRBJ2-2 TRBV5-4 CASSTESLGGPGELFF TGTGCCAGCAGCACCGAGTCGCTGGGGGGGCCCGGGGAGCTGTTTTTT
TRBD1 - TRBJ2-7 TRBV27 CASSPQGAWDEQYF TGTGCCAGCAGTCCCCAGGGGGCCTGGGACGAGCAGTACTTC
TRBD1 - TRBJ2-2 TRBV7-2 CASSYRGLGELFF TGTGCCAGCAGCTACAGGGGTTTGGGGGAGCTGTTTTTT